This entry is about one TCR beta chain. This sample was taken from a study of T-cell reconstitution after alpha-beta-depleted transplantation in children. For TCRbeta, the library was prepared with unique molecular identifiers. TCRdb re-called the PCR reads through MiXCR, storing one row per CDR3 protein. Here the sample spans about 610,000 distinct CDR3 sequences, roughly a tenth being singletons. With V trimmed by 5 bases and J by 6 bases, 7 bases remained unmatched. CDR3 size: 15 residues. This sample comprised PBMCs from the stem cell graft donor, obtained from the stem cell graft. This chain links TRBV12-3 or TRBV12-4 with TRBJ2-5, with 12 positions matching TRBD2. The TCR was taken from a human donor who donated a stem cell graft to a child with acute myeloid leukemia. The CDR3 coding sequence is TGTGCCAGCAGTCTTCGACTAGCGGGAGACCAGACCCAGTACTTC. This gives the protein CASSLRLAGDQTQYF.